Only one count was recorded for the clone carrying this T cell receptor beta chain. Its antigen is still unknown. One end of the junction does not line up with germline, which may come from a read error. Germline lookup yields CDR1 DFQATT and CDR2 SNEGSKA (reference sequence). This CDR3 spans 12 amino acids. The sample belongs to a study of blood T cells in healthy people across ages. The study, taken as a whole, reports: TCR beta diversity correlated strongly with naive T cell percentage.

The second PCR ran about 6 to 11 cycles with a sample-barcoded 5' primer and J-beta primers. TCRdb processed the 5' RACE reads anew with MiXCR; each CDR3 protein has one entry. The sample has about 1,400,000 distinct CDR3 sequences, 59% seen once. The sequencing input was blood. The genes are TRBV20-1 and TRBJ2-5, with 7 bases lining up with TRBD1. This receptor was obtained from a man younger than 30 in good health. Written as DNA, the CDR3 is TGCAGTGCAAACAGGGGCAACATGGGGCGGTTCTTC. Residues: CSANRGNMGRFF.